This T cell receptor beta chain was identified in a study of T cell changes during pregnancy in multiple sclerosis (dated by TCRdb to the late 2010s). Describing the broader study: Changes in the T cell repertoire over the course of pregnancy were examined in this study in women with multiple sclerosis.

Measured from the cysteine to the phenylalanine, the CDR3 is 15 residues long. Here the CDR3 DNA is all that survives: 45 bases in frame from base 1. Looking up the germline V gene yields CDR1 MDHEN and CDR2 SYDVKM. Clipping removes 3 bases from V and 2 bases from J, with 3 as the unmatched junction base count. Library method: the immunoSEQ multiplex PCR assay. TCRdb limited this immuneACCESS table to in-frame rearrangements with V and J called. A share of clones is missing; checked studies link under half to unresolved V genes, and the rest is unexplained. The sample includes around 43,000 clones, with around 91% observed a single time. The top ten clones comprise approximately 0.81% of the sample. Points on this clone: Its antigen remains unidentified. Per-base quality was not reported, and no clone a single base away is much larger than it.

Source: CD4+ T cells from peripheral blood mononuclear cells, taken before pregnancy. This clonotype was sampled from a female donor with multiple sclerosis, enrolled in a pregnancy study. The V and J segments used are TRBV28 and TRBJ1-4, and 7 junctional nucleotides match TRBD1. The DNA reads as follows: TGTGCCAGCAGTTTGTCGACAGGGACTAATGAAAAACTGTTTTTT. This codes for CASSLSTGTNEKLFF.